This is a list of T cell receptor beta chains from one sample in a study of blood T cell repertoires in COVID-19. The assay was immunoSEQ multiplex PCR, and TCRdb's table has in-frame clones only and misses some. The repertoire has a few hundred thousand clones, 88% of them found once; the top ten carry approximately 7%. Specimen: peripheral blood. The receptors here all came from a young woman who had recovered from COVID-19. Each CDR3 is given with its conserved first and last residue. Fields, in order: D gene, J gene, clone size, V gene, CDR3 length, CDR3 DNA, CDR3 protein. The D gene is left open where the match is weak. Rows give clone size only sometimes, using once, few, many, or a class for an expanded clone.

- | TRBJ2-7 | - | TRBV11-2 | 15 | TGTGCCAGCAGCTCGGTGCGGGAAAGCTCCTACGAGCAGTACTTC | CASSSVRESSYEQYF
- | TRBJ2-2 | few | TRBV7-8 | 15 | TGTGCCAGCAGCCTAACACGAGGGAAGACCGGGGAGCTGTTTTTT | CASSLTRGKTGELFF
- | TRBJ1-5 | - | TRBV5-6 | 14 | TGTGCCAGCAGCTTGTCAGGAGGGGATCAGCCCCAGCATTTT | CASSLSGGDQPQHF
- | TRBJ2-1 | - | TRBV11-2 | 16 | TGTGCCAGCAGCCCGTCAAGAGGGGGAGCCTACAATGAGCAGTTCTTC | CASSPSRGGAYNEQFF
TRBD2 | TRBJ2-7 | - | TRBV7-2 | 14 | TGTGCCAGCAGCAAGCACGGGGACTACTACGAGCAGTACTTC | CASSKHGDYYEQYF
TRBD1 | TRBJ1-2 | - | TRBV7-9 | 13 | TGTGCCAGCAGCAGGGGGCATAACTATGGCTACACCTTC | CASSRGHNYGYTF
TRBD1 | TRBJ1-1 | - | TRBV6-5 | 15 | TGTGCCAGTACCCGGGACAGGGGGCGGAACACTGAAGCTTTCTTT | CASTRDRGRNTEAFF
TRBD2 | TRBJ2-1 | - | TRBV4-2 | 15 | TGTGCCAGCAGCGAACTGGGAGGGCTGGACAATGAGCAGTTCTTC | CASSELGGLDNEQFF
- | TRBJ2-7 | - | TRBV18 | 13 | TGTGCCAGCTCACCATTCGGAGAATACGAGCAGTACTTC | CASSPFGEYEQYF
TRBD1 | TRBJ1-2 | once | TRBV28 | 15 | TGTGCCAGCAGTTTTGGGACAGGGGCCATCTATGGCTACACCTTC | CASSFGTGAIYGYTF
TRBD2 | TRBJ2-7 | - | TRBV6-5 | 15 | TGTGCCAGCAGTTCACCGACTAGCGGGGTCTACGAGCAGTACTTC | CASSSPTSGVYEQYF
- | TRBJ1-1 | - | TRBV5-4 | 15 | TGTGCCAGCAGCGCTCTTACAGGGTCGGCCACTGAAGCTTTCTTT | CASSALTGSATEAFF
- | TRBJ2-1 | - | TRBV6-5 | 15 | TGTGCCAGCAGCACCGGGACTGTAAGTAGCGGTGAGCAGTTCTTC | CASSTGTVSSGEQFF
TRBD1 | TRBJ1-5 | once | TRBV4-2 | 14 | TGTGCCAGCAGCCGGGGACAGGGGAATCAGCCCCAGCATTTT | CASSRGQGNQPQHF
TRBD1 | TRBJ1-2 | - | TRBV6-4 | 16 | TGTGCCAGCAGTGACTCCTTTTACAGGGGGCCCTATGGCTACACCTTC | CASSDSFYRGPYGYTF
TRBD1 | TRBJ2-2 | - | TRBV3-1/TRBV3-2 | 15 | TGTGCCAGCAGCCAATGGGACAGTAACACCGGGGAGCTGTTTTTT | CASSQWDSNTGELFF
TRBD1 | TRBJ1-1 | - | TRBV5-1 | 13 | TGCGCCAGCAGCCGGGACAGGGAAACTGAAGCTTTCTTT | CASSRDRETEAFF
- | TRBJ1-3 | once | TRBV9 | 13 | TGTGCCAGCAGCCCCATCCCCGGAAACACCATATATTTT | CASSPIPGNTIYF
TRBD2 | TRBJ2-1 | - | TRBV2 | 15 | TGTGCCAGCAGTGAAAGTAGCGGGGGGTACAATGAGCAGTTCTTC | CASSESSGGYNEQFF
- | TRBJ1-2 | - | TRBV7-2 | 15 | TGTGCCAGCAGCTTAGCGTATGAGGGAGGGTATGGCTACACCTTC | CASSLAYEGGYGYTF
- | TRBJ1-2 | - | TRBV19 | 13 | TGTGCCAGTAGTATAGACGGCAGGGGCGGCTACACCTTC | CASSIDGRGGYTF
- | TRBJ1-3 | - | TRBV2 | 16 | TGTGCCAGCAGCGTGAGGACAGCGAGCTCTGGAAACACCATATATTTT | CASSVRTASSGNTIYF
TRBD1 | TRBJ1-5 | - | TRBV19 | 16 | TGTGCCAGTAGTACCCTGACAGGGGGCGCCTATCAGCCCCAGCATTTT | CASSTLTGGAYQPQHF
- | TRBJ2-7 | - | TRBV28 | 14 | TGTGCCAGCAGTTTAGGGGGCGGCTCCTACGAGCAGTACTTC | CASSLGGGSYEQYF
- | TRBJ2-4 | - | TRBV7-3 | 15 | TGTGCCAGCAGCTTAGGGCCTGGCGCCCAAAACATTCAGTACTTC | CASSLGPGAQNIQYF
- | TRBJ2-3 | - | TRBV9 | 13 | TGTGCCAGCAGCGTACAGGGTACGGATACGCAGTATTTT | CASSVQGTDTQYF
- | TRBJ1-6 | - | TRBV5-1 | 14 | TGCGCCAGCAGCTTCCGGACAGTTAATTCACCCCTCCACTTT | CASSFRTVNSPLHF
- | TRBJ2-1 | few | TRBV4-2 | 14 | TGTGCCAGCAGCCAAGTTCATGGAGGCGATGAGCAGTTCTTC | CASSQVHGGDEQFF
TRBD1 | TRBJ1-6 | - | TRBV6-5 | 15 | TGTGCCAGCAGCTGGGACAGGGGCCTGGGTTCACCCCTCCACTTT | CASSWDRGLGSPLHF
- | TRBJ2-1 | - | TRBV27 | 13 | TGTGCCAGCAGTTTACGGGGTGAGGCTGAGCAGTTCTTC | CASSLRGEAEQFF